This entry lists 17 T cell receptor beta chains sequenced from one sample in a study of shared clonotypes between healthy human individuals. Using immunoSEQ multiplex PCR, the repertoire was profiled, and TCRdb retains in-frame clones only, with some absent. The sample gives hundreds of thousands of clones, around nine tenths of which show up once; 15% to 20% is in the top ten. The sample consisted of memory CD8+ T cells sorted from blood. As for subset: CD45RO+ cells pooled with CCR7-negative TemRA cells. All receptors derive from a man between 18 and 35 years old in good health.

V and J are TRBV28 and TRBJ2-3; D is tentatively TRBD1 or TRBD2 (6 bases each). Looked up from germline, CDR1 is MDHEN and CDR2 is SYDVKM. V was cut by 2 bases and J by 0 bases, with 18 bases left in between. This CDR3 comprises 18 residues. This CDR3 is CASSLGFGGDSSTDTQYF. CDR3 sequence (DNA): TGTGCCAGCAGTTTAGGGTTCGGGGGCGACTCTAGCACAGATACGCAGTATTTT.

The V and J genes are TRBV28 and TRBJ2-7; D not resolved. Trimming left V 5 bases short and J 7 bases short, with 24 bases between. Germline CDR1 MDHEN, CDR2 SYDVKM. The CDR3 extends over 16 amino acids. CDR3: CASSTPEPGPNSEQYF. CDR3 sequence (DNA): TGTGCCAGCAGTACGCCAGAGCCGGGCCCTAATTCTGAGCAGTACTTC.

The chain is built from TRBV5-4 and TRBJ2-1, with TRBD2 matching over 8 bases. The CDR3 extends over 16 amino acids. In germline, CDR1 is SGHNT, CDR2 YYREEE (reference sequence). Trimming at V came to 0 bases and at J to 8 bases, leaving 10 bases not matched to a gene. CDR3 sequence (DNA): TGTGCCAGCAGCTTGGGACCTCCCAGCGGGAGTGATGAGCAGTTCTTC. As protein: CASSLGPPSGSDEQFF.

The genes are TRBV11-2 and TRBJ2-3, with D possibly matching TRBD1 (5 bases). The CDR3 runs to 17 residues. In germline, CDR1 is SGHAT, CDR2 FQNNGV. Trimming shortened V by 4 bases and J by 2 bases, and 19 bases separated the two germline ends. The CDR3 loop is CASSSRGTVLYTDTQYF. CDR3 bases: TGTGCCAGCAGCTCAAGGGGTACAGTACTTTACACAGATACGCAGTATTTT.

The chain's CDR3 is CASSQKSGGTNEKLFF. The CDR3 DNA sequence: TGCGCCAGCAGCCAAAAATCGGGGGGCACTAATGAAAAACTGTTTTTT. The chain uses TRBV4-1 and TRBJ1-4; D might be TRBD1 (6 bases). The germline CDR1 and CDR2 sequences are MGHRA and YSYEKL. The CDR3 extends over 16 amino acids. Trimming left V 2 bases short and J 2 bases short, with 12 bases between.

The chain combines TRBV6-5 with TRBJ1-4; tentative D call: TRBD1 (5 bases). Looked up from germline, CDR1 is MNHEY and CDR2 is SVGAGI. The CDR3 spans 14 residues. V lost 5 bases and J lost 2, with 9 bases in between. CDR3 sequence reads: CASSIGVTNEKLFF. CDR3 coding DNA: TGTGCCAGCAGTATAGGGGTGACTAATGAAAAACTGTTTTTT.

The V gene is TRBV2, the J gene TRBJ1-2; D may be TRBD1 (6 bases). Trimming shortened V by 2 bases and J by 2 bases, and 12 bases separated the two germline ends. Germline CDR1 SNHLY, CDR2 FYNNEI. The CDR3 contains 15 residues. The CDR3 bases are TGTGCCAGCAGTGAATTGGGGGGGCTAAACTATGGCTACACCTTC. As protein: CASSELGGLNYGYTF.

The V and J genes are TRBV7-9 and TRBJ2-7, with 8 bases matching TRBD2. J lost 7 bases, V lost 2 bases, and 22 bases had no gene match. Per germline, CDR1 SEHNR and CDR2 FQNEAQ (reference sequence). This CDR3 comprises 19 residues. The CDR3 bases are TGTGCCAGCAGCTTACCCGCATTACACCCTCGGCGGGGGGCCGGTGAGCAGTACTTC. It codes for CASSLPALHPRRGAGEQYF. Complete variable domain (other parts from reference TRBV7-9 and TRBJ2-7): DTGVSQNPRHKITKRGQNVTFRCDPISEHNRLYWYRQTLGQGPEFLTYFQNEAQLEKSRLLSDRFSAERPKGSFSTLEIQRTEQGDSAMYLCASSLPALHPRRGAGEQYFGPGTRLTVT.

The chain carries TRBV6-5 and TRBJ2-2; the match to TRBD2 covers 10 bases. This CDR3 has 15 residues. Losses at the gene ends were 5 bases for V and 4 bases for J; bases not matched to a gene: 4. Germline V gene data show CDR1 as MNHEY and CDR2 as SVGAGI. CDR3 nucleotides: TGTGCCAGCAGTGCTAGCGGGGGCGGCACCGGGGAGCTGTTTTTT. Translated, it gives CASSASGGGTGELFF.

The J gene is TRBJ1-2, the V gene TRBV30; 10 bases map to TRBD1. The V gene's germline CDR1 is GTSNPN and CDR2 SVGIG (reference sequence). With V trimmed by 5 bases and J by 3 bases, 15 bases remained unmatched. The CDR3 consists of 17 residues. In DNA form, the CDR3 reads TGTGCCTGGGAGGGCGAAGGGACAGGGGTTCTGCACTATGGCTACACCTTC. This encodes CAWEGEGTGVLHYGYTF.

Concerning this clone itself: This sample includes further DNA sequences coding for the same CDR3. The CDR3, as DNA: TGTGCCTGGAGTGGACAGGGAGGGGAAAAACTGTTTTTT. Translating it yields CAWSGQGGEKLFF. This chain uses TRBV30 with TRBJ1-4, with 7 positions matching TRBD1. The CDR3 sequence is 13 residues long. Germline V gene lookup returns CDR1 GTSNPN and CDR2 SVGIG (reference sequence). With V trimmed by 1 base and J by 8 bases, 4 bases remained unmatched.

In DNA form, the CDR3 reads TGTGCCTGGGAAAGGGACGAGGTCTACGAGCAGTACTTC. Its translation is CAWERDEVYEQYF. The J gene is TRBJ2-7, the V gene TRBV30, with D possibly being TRBD1 or TRBD2 (5 bases each). The CDR3 is 13 residues long. V was clipped by 5 bases and J by 3 bases, with 14 bases between them. Germline CDR1 reads GTSNPN; CDR2 reads SVGIG (reference sequence).

The V and J genes are TRBV19 and TRBJ2-7; TRBD1 might be the D (6 bases). Germline V gene data show CDR1 as LNHDA and CDR2 as SQIVND (reference sequence). Trimming pared 3 bases from V and 0 bases from J, leaving 12 bases between. The CDR3 extends over 15 amino acids. This chain's CDR3 is CASSIGTGSSYEQYF. For the CDR3, the DNA is TGTGCCAGTAGTATCGGAACAGGGAGCTCCTACGAGCAGTACTTC.

V gene TRBV15 combines with J gene TRBJ2-7; D tentatively reads TRBD1 or TRBD2 (5 bases each). Germline CDR1 reads LNHNV; CDR2 reads YYDKDF (reference sequence). V lost 4 bases to trimming and J lost 3 bases, with 16 bases between them. This CDR3 comprises 15 residues. The CDR3, as DNA: TGTGCCACCAGCACTGAATCCGGGACCCTCTACGAGCAGTACTTC. It encodes CATSTESGTLYEQYF.

The table lists this clone with a few counts. The chain is built from TRBV27 and TRBJ2-7; D is perhaps TRBD1 (5 bases). Trimming removed 5 bases from V and 2 bases from J, with 16 bases in between. Germline V CDR1 and CDR2: MNHEY, SMNVEV (reference sequence). This CDR3 contains 15 residues. The CDR3 protein is CASSPYSDKTYEQYF. The CDR3 DNA reads as TGTGCCAGCAGTCCCTACTCGGACAAGACCTACGAGCAGTACTTC.

V usage is TRBV6-5 and J usage is TRBJ2-7; 7 positions agree with TRBD2. Germline loops: CDR1 MNHEY, CDR2 SVGAGI. The length of the CDR3 is 15 residues. V was clipped by 0 bases and J by 2 bases; unmatched bases: 4. The CDR3 protein is CASSYSNGGAYEQYF. DNA of the CDR3: TGTGCCAGCAGTTACTCGAATGGGGGGGCCTACGAGCAGTACTTC.

This rearrangement joins TRBV7-9 to TRBJ1-4, with 9 nucleotides matching TRBD1. Germline CDR1 is SEHNR and CDR2 is FQNEAQ (reference sequence). V gave up 2 bases and J gave up 8 bases; unmatched junction bases: 3. The CDR3 spans 14 residues. The CDR3 loop is CASSLNRGQEKLFF. The CDR3 DNA is TGTGCCAGCAGCTTAAACAGGGGGCAGGAAAAACTGTTTTTT.